This T cell receptor (beta chain) was sequenced in a study of early T cells in non-severe SARS-CoV-2 infection. Looking at the study overall: Chains were not paired, and sequencing was done on bulk RNA from unsorted whole blood. Study-wide results and limits: VDJdb matching favored anti-spike CD8 responses, missing private and CD4 specificities.

The TCR library protocol attached unique molecular identifiers to the individual cDNA molecules. TCRdb re-called the 5' RACE reads with MiXCR, one entry per CDR3 protein. The top ten clones hold 15% to 20% of a sample with tens of thousands of distinct CDR3 sequences, 12% of them seen once. Ten or more counts support this clonotype. The antigen is unknown. CDR1 is DFQATT and CDR2 is SNEGSKA in the germline V gene (reference sequence). The length of the CDR3 is 15 residues. The ends were cut back, 6 bases at V and 4 bases at J, with 18 bases in the middle. Sequencing was performed on whole blood. The clonotype was recovered from an adult who was a healthcare worker with PCR-confirmed SARS-CoV-2 infection or an uninfected control (not recorded which). The chain uses TRBV20-1 and TRBJ1-4, with D tentatively TRBD1 (6 bases). The CDR3 loop reads CSAIKSRTVNEKLFF. CDR3 coding DNA: TGCAGTGCGATTAAATCCAGGACAGTTAATGAAAAACTGTTTTTT.